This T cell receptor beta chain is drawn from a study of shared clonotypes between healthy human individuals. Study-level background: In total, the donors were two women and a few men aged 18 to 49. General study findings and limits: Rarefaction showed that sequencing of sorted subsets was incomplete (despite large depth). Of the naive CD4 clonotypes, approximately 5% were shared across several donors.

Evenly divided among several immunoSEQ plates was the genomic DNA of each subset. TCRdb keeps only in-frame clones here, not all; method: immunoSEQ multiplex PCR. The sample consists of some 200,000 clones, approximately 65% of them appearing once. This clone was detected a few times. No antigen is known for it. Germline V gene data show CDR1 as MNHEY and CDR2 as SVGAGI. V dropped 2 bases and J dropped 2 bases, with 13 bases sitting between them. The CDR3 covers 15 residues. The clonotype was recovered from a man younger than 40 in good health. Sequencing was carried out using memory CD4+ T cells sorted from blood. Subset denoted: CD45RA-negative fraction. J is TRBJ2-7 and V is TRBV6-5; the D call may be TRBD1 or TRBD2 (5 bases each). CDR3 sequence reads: CASSYGGLGAYEQYF. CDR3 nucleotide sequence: TGTGCCAGCAGTTACGGGGGTTTGGGCGCCTACGAGCAGTACTTC.